This T cell receptor beta chain is drawn from a study of control samples from healthy donors and cancer patients. CDR3 size: 19 residues. The V end lost 1 base, the J end lost 4 bases, and 26 bases lay between the germline ends. Germline loops: CDR1 SGHKS, CDR2 YYEKEE (reference sequence). Generated by immunoSEQ multiplex PCR, the TCRdb table keeps only in-frame clones and is missing some. The data contain over 150,000 clones, approximately 94% of them singletons. The rearrangement joins TRBV5-5 to TRBJ1-2; D is unresolved. Input material: blood. The source of this sequence is a woman aged 18 to 35 in good health. CDR3 bases: TGTGCCAGCAGCTTGACCCCCTGGAGAGGGCAGTTAAGAGGCTATGGCTACACCTTC. Its translation: CASSLTPWRGQLRGYGYTF.